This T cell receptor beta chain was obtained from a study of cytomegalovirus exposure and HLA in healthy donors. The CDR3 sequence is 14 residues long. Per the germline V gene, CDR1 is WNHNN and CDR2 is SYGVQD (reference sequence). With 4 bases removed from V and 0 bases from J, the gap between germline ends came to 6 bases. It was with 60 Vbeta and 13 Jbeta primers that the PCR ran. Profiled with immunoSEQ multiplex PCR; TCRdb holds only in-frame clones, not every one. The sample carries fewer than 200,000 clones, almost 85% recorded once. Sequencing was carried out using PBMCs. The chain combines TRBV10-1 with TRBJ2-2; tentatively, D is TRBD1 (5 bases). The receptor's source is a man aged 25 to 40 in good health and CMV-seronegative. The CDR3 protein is CASSGQTNTGELFF. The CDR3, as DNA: TGCGCCAGCAGTGGACAGACGAACACCGGGGAGCTGTTTTTT.